This T cell receptor (beta chain) comes out of a study of a mutant IDH1 vaccine in newly diagnosed glioma. As for the study in general: Vaccinations, eight in total, occurred in weeks 1, 3, 5, 7, 11, 15, 19, 23. Patients got radiotherapy, temozolomide, or both beforehand, and most got both. Notes on the study in general: Detectable vaccine-induced immune responses arose in about 92% of patients.

CDR3 length equals 12 residues. The V and J ends lost 4 bases and 4 bases respectively, with 7 bases between them. Germline V gene lookup returns CDR1 SNHLY and CDR2 FYNNEI. TCRdb's copy holds only in-frame clones and misses some; the assay was immunoSEQ multiplex PCR. In the table there are about 21,000 clones, around 92% of which are singletons. Documented time point: week 11, during vaccination. What each vaccine dose contained was 300 ug of mutant IDH1 20-mer peptide, accompanied by topical imiquimod. New WHO grade 3 or 4 astrocytomas that were IDH1-mutant and ATRX-lost had been found in donors. On this clone: Its antigen is not known.

This sequence joins TRBV2 and TRBJ1-1, with D uncertain. The sample here was PBMCs, taken from a glioma patient whose treatment included an IDH1 peptide vaccine. This TCR came from a woman aged 40-49 years with glioma. The CDR3 nucleotides are TGTGCCAGCAGTGTAAAGTCCACTGAAGCTTTCTTT. This codes for CASSVKSTEAFF.